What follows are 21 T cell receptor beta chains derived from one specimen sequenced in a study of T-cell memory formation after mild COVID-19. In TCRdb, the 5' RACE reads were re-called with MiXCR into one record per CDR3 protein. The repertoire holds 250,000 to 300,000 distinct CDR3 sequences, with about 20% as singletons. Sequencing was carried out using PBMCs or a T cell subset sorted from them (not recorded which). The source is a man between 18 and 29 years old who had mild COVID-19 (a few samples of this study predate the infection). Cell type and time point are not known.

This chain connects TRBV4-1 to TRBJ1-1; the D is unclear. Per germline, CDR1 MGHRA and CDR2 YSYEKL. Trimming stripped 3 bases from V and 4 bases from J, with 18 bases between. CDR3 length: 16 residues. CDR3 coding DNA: TGCGCCAGCAGCCAGTCCCCTAGCCGGACTGGCACTGAAGCTTTCTTT. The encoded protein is CASSQSPSRTGTEAFF.

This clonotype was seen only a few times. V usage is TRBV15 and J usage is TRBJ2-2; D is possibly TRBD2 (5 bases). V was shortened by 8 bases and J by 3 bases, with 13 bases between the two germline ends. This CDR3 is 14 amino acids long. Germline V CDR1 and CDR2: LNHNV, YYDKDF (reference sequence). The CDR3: CATAGRTYTGELFF. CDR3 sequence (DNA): TGTGCCACCGCGGGCAGGACTTACACCGGGGAGCTGTTTTTT.

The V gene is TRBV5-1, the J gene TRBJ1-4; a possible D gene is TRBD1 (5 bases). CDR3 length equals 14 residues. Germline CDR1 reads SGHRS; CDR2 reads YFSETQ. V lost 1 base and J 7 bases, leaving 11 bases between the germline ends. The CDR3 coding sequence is TGCGCCAGCAGCTTGTGGGGGAATGGTGAAAAACTGTTTTTT. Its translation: CASSLWGNGEKLFF.

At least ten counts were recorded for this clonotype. As DNA, the CDR3 is TGCAGTGCTAACTCGATGACAGGGGGCACAGATACGCAGTATTTT. It yields the protein CSANSMTGGTDTQYF. The chain is built from TRBV20-1 and TRBJ2-3; 8 nucleotides agree with TRBD1. This CDR3 is built from 15 residues. With V trimmed by 4 bases and J by 1 base, 7 bases remained unmatched. Germline V gene data show CDR1 as DFQATT and CDR2 as SNEGSKA (reference sequence).

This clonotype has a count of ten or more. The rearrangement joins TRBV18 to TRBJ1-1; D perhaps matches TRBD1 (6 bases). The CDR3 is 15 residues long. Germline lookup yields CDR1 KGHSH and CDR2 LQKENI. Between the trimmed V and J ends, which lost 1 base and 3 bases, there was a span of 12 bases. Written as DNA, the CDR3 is TGTGCCAGCTCACCACGAACACAGGGACACACTGAAGCTTTCTTT. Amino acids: CASSPRTQGHTEAFF.

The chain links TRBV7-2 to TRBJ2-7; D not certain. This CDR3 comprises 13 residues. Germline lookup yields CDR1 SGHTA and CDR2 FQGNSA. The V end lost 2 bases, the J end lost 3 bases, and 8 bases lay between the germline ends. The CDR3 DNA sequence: TGTGCCAGCAGCTTACTACAGATCTACGAGCAGTACTTC. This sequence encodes CASSLLQIYEQYF.

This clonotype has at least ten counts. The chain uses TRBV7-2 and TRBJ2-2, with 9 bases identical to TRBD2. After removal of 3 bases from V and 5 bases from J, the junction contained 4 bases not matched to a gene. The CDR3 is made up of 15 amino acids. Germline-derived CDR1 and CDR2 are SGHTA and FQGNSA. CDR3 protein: CASSFRTSDTGELFF. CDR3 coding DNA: TGTGCCAGCAGCTTTAGGACTAGCGATACCGGGGAGCTGTTTTTT.

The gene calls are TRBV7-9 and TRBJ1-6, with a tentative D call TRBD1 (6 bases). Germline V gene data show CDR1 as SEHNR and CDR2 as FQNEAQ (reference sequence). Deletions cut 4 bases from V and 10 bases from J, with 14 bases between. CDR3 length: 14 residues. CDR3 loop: CASSSSFDRSPLHF. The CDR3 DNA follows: TGTGCCAGCAGCTCTAGTTTCGACAGGTCACCCCTCCACTTT.

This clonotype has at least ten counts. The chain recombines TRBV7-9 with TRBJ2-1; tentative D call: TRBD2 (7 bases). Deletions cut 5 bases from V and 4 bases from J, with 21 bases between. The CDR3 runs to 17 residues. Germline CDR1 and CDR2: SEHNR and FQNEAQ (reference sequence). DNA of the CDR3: TGTGCCAGCAGCCCCGAACAGGGAGGGGCGAGGTACAATGAGCAGTTCTTC. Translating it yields CASSPEQGGARYNEQFF.

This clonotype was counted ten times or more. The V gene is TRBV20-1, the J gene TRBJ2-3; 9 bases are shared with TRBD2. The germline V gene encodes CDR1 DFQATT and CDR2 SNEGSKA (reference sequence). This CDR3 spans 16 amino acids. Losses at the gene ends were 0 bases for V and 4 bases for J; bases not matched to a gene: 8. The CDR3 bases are TGCAGTGCTAGAGATATAGCTAGCGGGGATGCAGATACGCAGTATTTT. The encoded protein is CSARDIASGDADTQYF.

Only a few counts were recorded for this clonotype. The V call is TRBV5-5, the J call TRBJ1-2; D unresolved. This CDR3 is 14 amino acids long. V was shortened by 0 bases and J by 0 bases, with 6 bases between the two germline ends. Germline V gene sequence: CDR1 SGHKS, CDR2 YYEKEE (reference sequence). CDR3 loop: CASSLEVSNYGYTF. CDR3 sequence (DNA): TGTGCCAGCAGCTTGGAAGTCTCTAACTATGGCTACACCTTC.

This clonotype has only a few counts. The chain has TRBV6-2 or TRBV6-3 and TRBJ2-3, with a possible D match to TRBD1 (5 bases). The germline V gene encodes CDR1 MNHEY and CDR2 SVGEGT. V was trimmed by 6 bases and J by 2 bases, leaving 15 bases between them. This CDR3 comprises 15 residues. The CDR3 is CASSIWSGPTDTQYF. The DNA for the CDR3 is TGTGCCAGCAGCATTTGGTCAGGGCCCACAGATACGCAGTATTTT.

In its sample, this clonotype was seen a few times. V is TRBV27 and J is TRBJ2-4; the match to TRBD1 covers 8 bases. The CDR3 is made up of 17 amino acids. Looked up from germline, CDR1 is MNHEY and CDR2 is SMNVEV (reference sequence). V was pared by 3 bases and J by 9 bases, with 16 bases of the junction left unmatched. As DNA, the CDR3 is TGTGCCAGCAGTTTCACCGTCAGGGGGCGCTTTTCTGGCATTCAGTACTTC. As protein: CASSFTVRGRFSGIQYF.

The DNA for the CDR3 is TGTGCCAGCAGTTACTCGATGGAGGGCCCCCGCTATGGCTACACCTTC. Protein sequence: CASSYSMEGPRYGYTF. The chain has TRBV6-6 and TRBJ1-2; no clear D gene. Deletions cut 0 bases from V and 4 bases from J, with 15 bases between. This CDR3 contains 16 residues. Germline V CDR1 and CDR2: MNHNY, SVGAGI (reference sequence).

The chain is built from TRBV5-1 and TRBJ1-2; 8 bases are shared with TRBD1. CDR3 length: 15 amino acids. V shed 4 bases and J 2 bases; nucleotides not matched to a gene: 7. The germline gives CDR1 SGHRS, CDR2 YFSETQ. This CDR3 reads CASSPNRGTNYGYTF. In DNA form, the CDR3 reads TGCGCCAGCAGCCCGAACAGGGGGACCAACTATGGCTACACCTTC.

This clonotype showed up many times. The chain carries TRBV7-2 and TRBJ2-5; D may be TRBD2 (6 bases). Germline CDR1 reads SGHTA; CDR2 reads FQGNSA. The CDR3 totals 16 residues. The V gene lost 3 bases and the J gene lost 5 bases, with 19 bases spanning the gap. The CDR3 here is CASSFRTTSSWETQYF. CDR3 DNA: TGTGCCAGCAGCTTCCGAACGACTAGTAGTTGGGAGACCCAGTACTTC.

CDR3 sequence (DNA): TGCGCCAGCAGCCCGGACAGGGGTTTGGAGGAGACCCAGTACTTC. Translated: CASSPDRGLEETQYF. The chain carries TRBV4-1 and TRBJ2-5; 9 bases line up with TRBD1. The CDR3 is made up of 15 amino acids. Germline V gives CDR1 MGHRA, CDR2 YSYEKL. Trimming removed 4 bases from V and 5 bases from J; junction bases left unmatched: 8.

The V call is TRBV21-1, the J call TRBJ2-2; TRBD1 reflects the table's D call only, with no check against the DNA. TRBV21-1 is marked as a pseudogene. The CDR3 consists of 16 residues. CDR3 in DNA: TGTGCCAGCAGCAACCGGGACAGACCCGTATCCGGGGAGCTGTTTTTT. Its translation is CASSNRDRPVSGELFF.

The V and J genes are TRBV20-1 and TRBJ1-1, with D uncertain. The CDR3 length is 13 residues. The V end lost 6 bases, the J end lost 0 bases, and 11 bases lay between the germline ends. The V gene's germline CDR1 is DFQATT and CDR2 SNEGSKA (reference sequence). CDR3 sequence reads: CSAGRALNTEAFF. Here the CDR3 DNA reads TGCAGTGCCGGACGGGCATTGAACACTGAAGCTTTCTTT.

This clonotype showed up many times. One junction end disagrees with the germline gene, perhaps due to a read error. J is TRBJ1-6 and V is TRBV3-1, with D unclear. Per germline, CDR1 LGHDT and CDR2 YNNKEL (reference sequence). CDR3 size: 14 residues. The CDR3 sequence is CASSLTSSNSPLHF. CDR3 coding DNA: TGTGCCAGCAGCCTTACATCCTCTAATTCACCCCTCCACTTT.

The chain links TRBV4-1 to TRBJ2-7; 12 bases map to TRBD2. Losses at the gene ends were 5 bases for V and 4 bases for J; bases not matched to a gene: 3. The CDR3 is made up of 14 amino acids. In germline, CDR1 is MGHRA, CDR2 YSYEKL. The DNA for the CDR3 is TGCGCCAGCAGCAGACTAGCGGGGGATTACGAGCAGTACTTC. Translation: CASSRLAGDYEQYF.